This paragraph covers one TCR beta chain sequence. The sample comes from a study of blood T cell repertoires in COVID-19. Background on the study: The origin of the acute and convalescent COVID-19 samples was the United States, Italy and Spain.

The table came from immunoSEQ multiplex PCR; TCRdb's copy has only in-frame clones and leaves some out. This table holds about 310,000 clones, around 92% found once. CDR1 and CDR2 from the germline V gene are SGHTS and YDEGEE. With 4 bases removed from V and 4 bases from J, the gap between germline ends came to 3 bases. This CDR3 is 11 amino acids long. This clonotype originated in a woman aged 25 to 39 who had recovered from COVID-19. The chain couples TRBV5-8 to TRBJ1-5; D is unresolved. The material sequenced was PBMCs or T cells enriched from blood (not recorded which). The CDR3 nucleotides read TGTGCCAGCAGCATAAATCAGCCCCAGCATTTT. Translation: CASSINQPQHF.